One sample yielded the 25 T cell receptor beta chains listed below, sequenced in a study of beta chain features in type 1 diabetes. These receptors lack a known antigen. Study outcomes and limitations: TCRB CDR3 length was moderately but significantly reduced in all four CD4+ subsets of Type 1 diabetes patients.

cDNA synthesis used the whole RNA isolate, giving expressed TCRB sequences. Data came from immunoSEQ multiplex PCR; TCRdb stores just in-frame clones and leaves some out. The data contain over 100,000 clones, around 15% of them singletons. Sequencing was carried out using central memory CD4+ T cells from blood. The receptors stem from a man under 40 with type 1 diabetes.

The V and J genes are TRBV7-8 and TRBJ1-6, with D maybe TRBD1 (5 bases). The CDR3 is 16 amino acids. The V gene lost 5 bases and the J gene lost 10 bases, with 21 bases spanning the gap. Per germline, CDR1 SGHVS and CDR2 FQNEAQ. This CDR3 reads CASSAPGLSAGSPLHF. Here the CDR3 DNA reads TGTGCCAGCAGCGCGCCTGGACTGTCGGCAGGGTCACCCCTCCACTTT.

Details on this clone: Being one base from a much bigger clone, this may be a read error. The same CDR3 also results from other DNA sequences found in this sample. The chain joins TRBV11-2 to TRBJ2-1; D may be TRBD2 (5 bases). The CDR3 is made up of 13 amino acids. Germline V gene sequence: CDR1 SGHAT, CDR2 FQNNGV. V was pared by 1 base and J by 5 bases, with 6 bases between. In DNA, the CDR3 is TGTGCCAGCAGCTTAGCGGGAAACAATGAGCAGTTCTTC. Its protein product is CASSLAGNNEQFF. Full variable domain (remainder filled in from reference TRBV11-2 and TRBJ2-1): EAGVAQSPRYKIIEKRQSVAFWCNPISGHATLYWYQQILGQGPKLLIQFQNNGVVDDSQLPKDRFSAERLKGVDSTLKIQPAKLEDSAVYLCASSLAGNNEQFFGPGTRLTVL.

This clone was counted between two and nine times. The CDR3, as DNA: TGCGCCAGCAGCTTTGCTAGCGGACTCAATGAGCAGTTCTTC. Translation: CASSFASGLNEQFF. The chain has TRBV5-1 and TRBJ2-1, with TRBD2 matching over 7 bases. The CDR3 has 14 residues. Germline V gene lookup returns CDR1 SGHRS and CDR2 YFSETQ. With V trimmed by 2 bases and J by 6 bases, 5 bases remained unmatched.

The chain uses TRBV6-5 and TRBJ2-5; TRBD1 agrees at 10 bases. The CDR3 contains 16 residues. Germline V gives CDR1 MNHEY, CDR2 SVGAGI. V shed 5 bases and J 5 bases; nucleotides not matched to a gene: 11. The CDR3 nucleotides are TGTGCCAGCAGTCACTATCGGACAGGGGGAAAGGAGACCCAGTACTTC. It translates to CASSHYRTGGKETQYF.

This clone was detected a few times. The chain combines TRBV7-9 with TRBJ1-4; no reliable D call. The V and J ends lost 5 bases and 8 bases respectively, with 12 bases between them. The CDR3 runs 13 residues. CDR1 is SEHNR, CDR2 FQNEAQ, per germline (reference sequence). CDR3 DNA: TGTGCCAGCAGCCCGCGAGGTTTCGAAAAACTGTTTTTT. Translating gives CASSPRGFEKLFF.

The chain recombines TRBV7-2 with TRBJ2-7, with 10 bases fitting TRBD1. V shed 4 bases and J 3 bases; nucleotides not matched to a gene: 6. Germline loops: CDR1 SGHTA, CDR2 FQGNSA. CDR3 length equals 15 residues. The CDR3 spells CASSSDRGRNYEQYF. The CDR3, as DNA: TGTGCCAGCAGCTCCGACAGGGGGCGCAACTACGAGCAGTACTTC.

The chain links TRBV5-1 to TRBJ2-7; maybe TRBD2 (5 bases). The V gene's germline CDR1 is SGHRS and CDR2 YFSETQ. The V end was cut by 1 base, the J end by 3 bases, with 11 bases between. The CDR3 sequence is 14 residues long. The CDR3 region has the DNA TGCGCCAGCAGCTTGTTAGGTGAGGGCTACGAGCAGTACTTC. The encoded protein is CASSLLGEGYEQYF.

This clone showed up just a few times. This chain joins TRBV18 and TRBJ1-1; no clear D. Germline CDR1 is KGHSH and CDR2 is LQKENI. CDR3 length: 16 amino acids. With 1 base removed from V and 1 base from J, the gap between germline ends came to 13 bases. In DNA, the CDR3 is TGTGCCAGCTCACCACGTCTTGTTTCAGCGAACACTGAAGCTTTCTTT. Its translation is CASSPRLVSANTEAFF.

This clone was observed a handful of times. The CDR3 bases are TGTGCCAGCAGCTTAGTCGTACAGAGGTATCCAGATACGCAGTATTTT. Its protein product is CASSLVVQRYPDTQYF. The chain combines TRBV7-2 with TRBJ2-3; D remains unclear. The CDR3 is 16 amino acids. V lost 1 base and J lost 4, with 15 bases in between. Germline CDR1 is SGHTA and CDR2 is FQGNSA.

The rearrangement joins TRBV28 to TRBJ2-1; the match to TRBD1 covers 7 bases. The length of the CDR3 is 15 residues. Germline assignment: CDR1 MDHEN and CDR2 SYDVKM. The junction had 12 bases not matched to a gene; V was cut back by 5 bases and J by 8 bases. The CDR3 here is CASSERRGRVYEQFF. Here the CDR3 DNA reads TGTGCCAGCAGTGAGCGTAGGGGGCGGGTTTATGAGCAGTTCTTC. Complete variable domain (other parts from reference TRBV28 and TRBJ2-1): DVKVTQSSRYLVKRTGEKVFLECVQDMDHENMFWYRQDPGLGLRLIYFSYDVKMKEKGDIPEGYSVSREKKERFSLILESASTNQTSMYLCASSERRGRVYEQFFGPGTRLTVL.

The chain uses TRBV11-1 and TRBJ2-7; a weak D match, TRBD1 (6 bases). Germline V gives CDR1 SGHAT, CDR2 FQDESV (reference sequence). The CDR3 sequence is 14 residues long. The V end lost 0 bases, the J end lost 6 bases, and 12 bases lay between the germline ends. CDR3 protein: CASSLATGIGEQYF. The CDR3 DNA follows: TGTGCCAGCAGCTTAGCCACAGGGATAGGCGAGCAGTACTTC.

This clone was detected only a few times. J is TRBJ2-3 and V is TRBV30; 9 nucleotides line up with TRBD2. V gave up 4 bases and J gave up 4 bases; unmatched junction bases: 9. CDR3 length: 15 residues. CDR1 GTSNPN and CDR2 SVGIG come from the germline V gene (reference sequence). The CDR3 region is CAWTVGLAFADTQYF. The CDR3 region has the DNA TGTGCCTGGACCGTTGGACTAGCGTTTGCAGATACGCAGTATTTT.

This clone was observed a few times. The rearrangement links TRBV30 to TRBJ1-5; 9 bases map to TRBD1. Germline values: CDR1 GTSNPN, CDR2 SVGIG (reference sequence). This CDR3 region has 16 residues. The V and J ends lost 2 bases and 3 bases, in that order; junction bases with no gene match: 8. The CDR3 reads CAWSSPGQGANQPQHF. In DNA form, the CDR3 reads TGTGCCTGGAGTTCACCGGGACAGGGTGCCAATCAGCCCCAGCATTTT.

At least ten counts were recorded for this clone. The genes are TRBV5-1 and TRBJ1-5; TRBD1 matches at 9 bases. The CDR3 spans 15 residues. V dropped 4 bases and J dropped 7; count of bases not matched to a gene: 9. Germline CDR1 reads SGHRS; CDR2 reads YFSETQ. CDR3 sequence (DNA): TGCGCCAGCAGCGAGGGACAGGGCTTGGGACAGCCCCAGCATTTT. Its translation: CASSEGQGLGQPQHF.

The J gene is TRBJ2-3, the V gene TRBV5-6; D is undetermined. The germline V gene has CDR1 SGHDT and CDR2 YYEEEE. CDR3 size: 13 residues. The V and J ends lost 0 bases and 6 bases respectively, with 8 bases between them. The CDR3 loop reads CASSLVSGDTQYF. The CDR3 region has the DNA TGTGCCAGCAGCTTGGTTAGTGGTGATACGCAGTATTTT.

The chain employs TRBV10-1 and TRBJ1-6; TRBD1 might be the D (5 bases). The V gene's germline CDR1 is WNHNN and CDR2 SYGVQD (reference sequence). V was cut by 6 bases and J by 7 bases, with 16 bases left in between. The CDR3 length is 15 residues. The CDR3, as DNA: TGCGCCAGCAGCCGATCGGCAGGGCTAAATTCACCCCTCCACTTT. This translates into CASSRSAGLNSPLHF.

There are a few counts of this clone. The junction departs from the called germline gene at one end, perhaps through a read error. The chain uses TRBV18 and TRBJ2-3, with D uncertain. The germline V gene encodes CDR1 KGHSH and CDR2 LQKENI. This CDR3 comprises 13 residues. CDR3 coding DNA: TGTGCCAGCGCACCAACATCCGAGGATACGCAGTATTTT. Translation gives CASAPTSEDTQYF.

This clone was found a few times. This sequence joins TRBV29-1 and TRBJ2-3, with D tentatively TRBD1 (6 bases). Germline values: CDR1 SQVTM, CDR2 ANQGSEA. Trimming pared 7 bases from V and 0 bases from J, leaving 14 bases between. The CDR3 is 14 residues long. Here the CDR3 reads CSAPGQGSTDTQYF. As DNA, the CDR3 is TGCAGCGCCCCGGGGCAGGGGAGCACAGATACGCAGTATTTT.

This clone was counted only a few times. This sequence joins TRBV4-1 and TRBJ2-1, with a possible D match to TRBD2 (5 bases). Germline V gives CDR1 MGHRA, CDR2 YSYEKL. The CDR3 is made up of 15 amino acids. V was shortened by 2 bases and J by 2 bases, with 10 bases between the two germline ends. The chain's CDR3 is CASSQTSLTYNEQFF. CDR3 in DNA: TGCGCCAGCAGCCAAACTAGTCTCACCTACAATGAGCAGTTCTTC.

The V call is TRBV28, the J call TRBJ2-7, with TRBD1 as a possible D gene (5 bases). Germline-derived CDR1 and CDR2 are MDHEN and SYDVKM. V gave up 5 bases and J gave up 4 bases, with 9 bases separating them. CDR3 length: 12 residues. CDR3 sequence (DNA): TGTGCCAGCAGTATCCAGGGTTACGAGCAGTACTTC. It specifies CASSIQGYEQYF.

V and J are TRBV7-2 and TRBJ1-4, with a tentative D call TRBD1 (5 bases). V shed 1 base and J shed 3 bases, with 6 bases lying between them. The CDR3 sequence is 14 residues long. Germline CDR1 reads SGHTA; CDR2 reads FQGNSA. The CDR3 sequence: CASSLEQANEKLFF. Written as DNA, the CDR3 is TGTGCCAGCAGCTTAGAACAGGCTAATGAAAAACTGTTTTTT.

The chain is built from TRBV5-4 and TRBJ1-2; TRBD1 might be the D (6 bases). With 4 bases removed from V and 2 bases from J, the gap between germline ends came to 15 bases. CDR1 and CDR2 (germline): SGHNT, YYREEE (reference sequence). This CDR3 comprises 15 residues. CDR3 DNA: TGTGCCAGCAGCCCAGGACAGCAGACAAACTATGGCTACACCTTC. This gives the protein CASSPGQQTNYGYTF. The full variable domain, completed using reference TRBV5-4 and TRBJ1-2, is ETGVTQSPTHLIKTRGQQVTLRCSSQSGHNTVSWYQQALGQGPQFIFQYYREEENGRGNFPPRFSGLQFPNYSSELNVNALELDDSALYLCASSPGQQTNYGYTFGSGTRLTVV.

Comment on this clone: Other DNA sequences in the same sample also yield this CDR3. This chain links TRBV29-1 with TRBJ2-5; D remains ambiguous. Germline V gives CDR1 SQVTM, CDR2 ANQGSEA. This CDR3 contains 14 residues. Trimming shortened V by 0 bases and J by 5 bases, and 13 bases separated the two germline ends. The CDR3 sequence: CSVEDNSLGETQYF. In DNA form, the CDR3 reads TGCAGCGTTGAAGATAACAGCCTGGGGGAGACCCAGTACTTC.

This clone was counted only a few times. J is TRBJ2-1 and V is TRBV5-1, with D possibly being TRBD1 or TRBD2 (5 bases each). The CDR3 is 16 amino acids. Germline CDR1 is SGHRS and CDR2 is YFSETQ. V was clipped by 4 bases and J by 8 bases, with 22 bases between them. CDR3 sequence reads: CASSAGSGTIKDEQFF. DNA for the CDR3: TGCGCCAGCAGCGCCGGCTCCGGGACCATCAAGGATGAGCAGTTCTTC.

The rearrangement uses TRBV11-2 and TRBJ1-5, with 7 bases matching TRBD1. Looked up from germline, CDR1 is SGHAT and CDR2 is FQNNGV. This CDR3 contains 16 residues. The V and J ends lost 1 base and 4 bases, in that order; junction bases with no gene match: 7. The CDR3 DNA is TGTGCCAGCAGCTTAGTCCCAGCAGGGGGTAATCAGCCCCAGCATTTT. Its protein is CASSLVPAGGNQPQHF.